The 23 T cell receptor beta chains listed next were all sequenced from one sample in a study of control samples from healthy donors and cancer patients. Assay: immunoSEQ multiplex PCR; the TCRdb copy retains only in-frame clones and omits some. In the table there are 90,000 to 110,000 clones, 83% of which are singletons. Sequences were obtained from blood. The receptors shown here come from a woman aged 50 to 65 in good health.

This clone showed up just once. The gene calls are TRBV29-1 and TRBJ2-1; 8 bases align to TRBD2. J gave up 6 bases and V 6 bases, and 7 bases lay outside the gene matches. Per the germline V gene, CDR1 is SQVTM and CDR2 is ANQGSEA. The CDR3 has 13 amino acids. The CDR3 nucleotides read TGCAGCGTGGCCCGGGGGGGGCGCAATGAGCAGTTCTTC. This encodes CSVARGGRNEQFF.

In this sample, this clone turned up once. The chain has TRBV3-1 (or the pseudogene TRBV3-2) and TRBJ1-4, with TRBD1 matching 7 bases. Per the germline V gene, CDR1 is LGHDT and CDR2 is YNNKEL (reference sequence). The V gene end was trimmed by 2 bases and the J gene end by 2 bases; junction bases not matched to a gene: 5. This CDR3 comprises 16 residues. In nucleotides, the CDR3 is TGTGCCAGCAGCCAAAATGTACAGGGGACTAATGAAAAACTGTTTTTT. Its protein product is CASSQNVQGTNEKLFF.

The J gene is TRBJ1-4, the V gene TRBV5-6; 8 positions match TRBD1. The CDR3 covers 15 residues. Germline values: CDR1 SGHDT, CDR2 YYEEEE. Losses at the gene ends were 3 bases for V and 7 bases for J; bases not matched to a gene: 8. The CDR3, as DNA: TGTGCCAGCAGCTCGAAGACAGGGGTGGGTGAAAAACTGTTTTTT. Translating gives CASSSKTGVGEKLFF.

There are many counts of this clone. The chain links TRBV7-2 to TRBJ1-5, with TRBD1 as a possible D gene (6 bases). V lost 5 bases to trimming and J lost 2 bases, with 10 bases between them. The germline gives CDR1 SGHTA, CDR2 FQGNSA. The CDR3 runs 14 residues. CDR3 protein: CASSPSGGNQPQHF. In nucleotides, the CDR3 is TGTGCCAGCAGCCCATCAGGGGGCAATCAGCCCCAGCATTTT.

This sequence joins TRBV3-1 (or the pseudogene TRBV3-2) and TRBJ1-1; maybe TRBD1 (5 bases). V lost 1 base and J 10 bases, leaving 7 bases between the germline ends. The CDR3 contains 11 residues. Germline V gives CDR1 LGHDT, CDR2 YNNKEL (reference sequence). The CDR3 nucleotides read TGTGCCAGCAGCCAAGGGGGGGGAGCTTTCTTT. It translates to CASSQGGGAFF.

The sample holds one count of this clone. V and J are TRBV13 and TRBJ1-5, with 9 nucleotides matching TRBD1. Germline V gene data show CDR1 as PRHDT and CDR2 as FYEKMQ (reference sequence). The CDR3 consists of 16 residues. The V gene end was trimmed by 2 bases and the J gene end by 6 bases; junction bases not matched to a gene: 8. CDR3 nucleotides: TGTGCCAGCAGCTTACGCAGGACAGGGGAGTCTCAGCCCCAGCATTTT. This sequence encodes CASSLRRTGESQPQHF.

V gene TRBV19 combines with J gene TRBJ1-2; unclear D gene. In germline, CDR1 is LNHDA, CDR2 SQIVND (reference sequence). V lost 4 bases, J lost 2 bases, and 8 bases lay in between. The CDR3 is 13 residues long. Here the CDR3 reads CASSRVVNYGYTF. The DNA of the CDR3 is TGTGCCAGTAGTAGGGTTGTGAACTATGGCTACACCTTC.

V usage is TRBV19 and J usage is TRBJ2-7; D is uncertain. Looked up from germline, CDR1 is LNHDA and CDR2 is SQIVND (reference sequence). V was pared by 0 bases and J by 5 bases, with 8 bases between. The CDR3 has 13 residues. As DNA, the CDR3 is TGTGCCAGTAGTATAGATCTCTTGAACGAGCAGTACTTC. This codes for CASSIDLLNEQYF. The entire variable domain, with the rest obtained from reference TRBV19 and TRBJ2-7, is as follows: DGGITQSPKYLFRKEGQNVTLSCEQNLNHDAMYWYRQDPGQGLRLIYYSQIVNDFQKGDIAEGYSVSREKKESFPLTVTSAQKNPTAFYLCASSIDLLNEQYFGPGTRLTVT.

The rearrangement uses TRBV25-1 and TRBJ2-3; D gene unclear. V was trimmed by 3 bases and J by 2 bases, leaving 9 bases between them. The CDR3 length is 14 residues. CDR1 and CDR2 (germline): MGHDK, SYGVNS. The CDR3 region has the DNA TGTGCCAGCAGTGATGCCAGAAACACAGATACGCAGTATTTT. Protein: CASSDARNTDTQYF.

The table lists this clone with a count of one. The chain is built from TRBV18 and TRBJ2-3; D might be TRBD2 (5 bases). CDR1 KGHSH and CDR2 LQKENI come from the germline V gene. The ends were cut back, 6 bases at V and 0 bases at J, with 19 bases in the middle. This CDR3 has 17 amino acids. CDR3 nucleotides: TGTGCCAGCTCCCCTAGCATTCGGATAGCTAGCACAGATACGCAGTATTTT. Translating it yields CASSPSIRIASTDTQYF.

The chain combines TRBV7-2 with TRBJ2-7; 12 positions agree with TRBD2. Germline V lookup: CDR1 SGHTA, CDR2 FQGNSA. With V trimmed by 5 bases and J by 7 bases, 12 bases remained unmatched. The CDR3 loop spans 16 amino acids. This CDR3 is CASSPGTSGLTGEQYF. As DNA, the CDR3 is TGTGCCAGCAGCCCCGGGACTAGCGGGCTAACGGGAGAGCAGTACTTC.

The rearrangement uses TRBV9 and TRBJ2-7; TRBD2 agrees at 12 bases. Germline loops: CDR1 SGDLS, CDR2 YYNGEE. This CDR3 has 15 residues. The trim removed 0 bases at V and 4 bases at J, leaving 2 bases unmatched. CDR3 residues: CASSVGLAGVYEQYF. In DNA form, the CDR3 reads TGTGCCAGCAGCGTAGGACTAGCGGGGGTTTACGAGCAGTACTTC.

This sequence joins TRBV6-2 or TRBV6-3 and TRBJ2-3, with 11 bases fitting TRBD2. This CDR3 comprises 16 residues. CDR1 and CDR2 (germline): MNHEY, SVGEGT. The V and J ends lost 5 bases and 2 bases, in that order; junction bases with no gene match: 6. The CDR3 protein is CASSPGLAGSTDTQYF. CDR3 in DNA: TGTGCCAGCAGTCCCGGACTAGCGGGTTCCACAGATACGCAGTATTTT.

J is TRBJ2-2 and V is TRBV15; D remains ambiguous. CDR3 length: 15 residues. Germline assignment: CDR1 LNHNV and CDR2 YYDKDF (reference sequence). Trimming removed 0 bases at V and 5 bases at J, with 10 bases between. CDR3 protein: CATSRDHRRTGELFF. CDR3 in DNA: TGTGCCACCAGCAGAGATCACCGCAGGACCGGGGAGCTGTTTTTT.

This clone occurred a few times. The rearrangement uses TRBV4-1 and TRBJ1-2, with D hard to call. The CDR3 consists of 13 residues. V was cut by 3 bases and J by 2 bases, with 7 bases left in between. Germline values: CDR1 MGHRA, CDR2 YSYEKL. CDR3 sequence reads: CASSQDGNYGYTF. The CDR3 bases are TGCGCCAGCAGCCAGGACGGGAACTATGGCTACACCTTC.

This chain links TRBV19 with TRBJ1-1; 10 bases agree with TRBD1. V gave up 6 bases and J gave up 0 bases; unmatched junction bases: 4. CDR1 is LNHDA, CDR2 SQIVND, per germline (reference sequence). CDR3 length: 15 residues. The CDR3 coding sequence is TGTGCCAGTAGCCAGGACAGGGGGATGAACACTGAAGCTTTCTTT. This translates into CASSQDRGMNTEAFF.

The chain combines TRBV7-9 with TRBJ1-1; D is unresolved. In germline, CDR1 is SEHNR, CDR2 FQNEAQ (reference sequence). V lost 5 bases and J 5 bases, leaving 9 bases between the germline ends. This CDR3 has 12 residues. The CDR3, as DNA: TGTGCCAGCAGCCGGACGGGAACTGAAGCTTTCTTT. Amino acid sequence: CASSRTGTEAFF.

The DNA of the CDR3 is TGTGCCAGCAGACCAAAGGGACAGCCCGTTATGAACACTGAAGCTTTCTTT. Its translation is CASRPKGQPVMNTEAFF. The rearrangement links TRBV27 to TRBJ1-1; 7 positions agree with TRBD1. The CDR3 is made up of 17 amino acids. The ends lost 6 bases at V and 0 bases at J; junction bases unmatched: 13. Germline CDR1 reads MNHEY; CDR2 reads SMNVEV (reference sequence).

The chain couples TRBV19 to TRBJ2-5; TRBD2 might be the D (6 bases). Germline V gene data show CDR1 as LNHDA and CDR2 as SQIVND (reference sequence). V lost 3 bases to trimming and J lost 5 bases, with 19 bases between them. This CDR3 spans 16 amino acids. CDR3 residues: CASSMGGGAPGETQYF. In DNA form, the CDR3 reads TGTGCCAGTAGTATGGGGGGAGGCGCACCCGGGGAGACCCAGTACTTC.

The chain carries TRBV4-2 and TRBJ1-2; TRBD1 agrees at 9 bases. J lost 7 bases, V lost 1 base, and 10 bases had no gene match. Per the germline V gene, CDR1 is LGHNA and CDR2 is YNFKEQ. The CDR3 spans 16 residues. CDR3 sequence reads: CASSQVEGTGIGGYTF. The CDR3 nucleotides read TGTGCCAGCAGCCAAGTAGAAGGGACAGGGATCGGTGGCTACACCTTC.

The rearrangement links TRBV24-1 to TRBJ2-5, with 8 bases aligning to TRBD1. Germline CDR1 reads KGHDR; CDR2 reads SFDVKD. V was clipped by 2 bases and J by 4 bases; unmatched bases: 8. CDR3 size: 16 residues. The CDR3 DNA reads TGTGCCACCAGTGATTCCGGACAGGGTAAAGGAGAGACCCAGTACTTC. Translated: CATSDSGQGKGETQYF.

The CDR3 protein is CASSQDTAYGYTF. The CDR3 nucleotides are TGTGCCAGCAGCCAGGACACGGCCTATGGCTACACCTTC. This chain joins TRBV28 and TRBJ1-2, with a possible D match to TRBD1 (5 bases). The V gene's germline CDR1 is MDHEN and CDR2 SYDVKM. The V gene lost 6 bases and the J gene lost 4 bases, with 12 bases spanning the gap. This CDR3 is 13 amino acids long.

CDR3 DNA sequence: TGTGCCAGCGCCCGGGGCACAGATACGCAGTATTTT. This translates into CASARGTDTQYF. The genes are TRBV25-1 and TRBJ2-3; D is uncertain. The CDR3 runs 12 residues. Looked up from germline, CDR1 is MGHDK and CDR2 is SYGVNS. The germline V and J ends were trimmed by 8 bases and 1 base, with 7 bases remaining between them.